These 22 T cell receptor beta chains share one sample of origin, sequenced in a study of Ad26.COV2.S vaccination and SARS-CoV-2 variants. This table comes from immunoSEQ multiplex PCR, and its TCRdb copy is limited to in-frame clones, with some not included. Of around 500,000 clones listed, around 89% were seen once; the top ten hold around 1.8%. Treatment noted: around 19 received Ad26.COV2.S at low or high dose, single or two shots; roughly five received placebo; per-sample allocation not given. Material that was analyzed had been drawn on day 63 after the first vaccine or placebo injection. The sample consisted of peripheral blood, taken in a trial of Ad26.COV2.S vaccine versus placebo. Source of these receptors: a person aged 18-60 years who received the Ad26.COV2.S COVID-19 vaccine or a placebo.

This clone was recorded only once. V usage is TRBV19 and J usage is TRBJ2-5; 8 bases map to TRBD1. The germline gives CDR1 LNHDA, CDR2 SQIVND (reference sequence). V gave up 5 bases and J gave up 5 bases; unmatched junction bases: 7. This CDR3 comprises 14 residues. CDR3 in DNA: TGTGCCAGTAGTCCCAGGACAGGGCTGGAGACCCAGTACTTC. Its protein product is CASSPRTGLETQYF.

This clone occurred once. The V gene is TRBV6-5, the J gene TRBJ1-1; D gene ambiguous. The CDR3 consists of 15 residues. V was cut by 1 base and J by 1 base, with 10 bases left in between. From germline, CDR1 is MNHEY and CDR2 SVGAGI. CDR3 nucleotides: TGTGCCAGCAGTTACTGGGGTAAAGGGAACACTGAAGCTTTCTTT. Amino acid sequence: CASSYWGKGNTEAFF.

The chain uses TRBV15 and TRBJ2-7, with a possible D match to TRBD2 (6 bases). V shed 6 bases and J shed 4 bases, with 7 bases lying between them. This CDR3 contains 11 residues. Germline values: CDR1 LNHNV, CDR2 YYDKDF (reference sequence). The CDR3 sequence: CATSGGYEQYF. In nucleotides, the CDR3 is TGTGCCACCAGTGGGGGGTACGAGCAGTACTTC.

This chain links TRBV7-9 with TRBJ1-1, with D hard to call. CDR3 length equals 13 residues. V was pared by 3 bases and J by 1 base, with 6 bases between. Germline loops: CDR1 SEHNR, CDR2 FQNEAQ (reference sequence). In DNA form, the CDR3 reads TGTGCCAGCAGCTTCCGAGGGAACACTGAAGCTTTCTTT. Protein: CASSFRGNTEAFF.

This clone was found once. The chain carries TRBV7-9 and TRBJ2-1; D remains ambiguous. This CDR3 has 13 residues. CDR1 SEHNR and CDR2 FQNEAQ come from the germline V gene (reference sequence). Deletions cut 5 bases from V and 12 bases from J, with 17 bases between. In DNA, the CDR3 is TGTGCCAGCAGCCATGAGACCACCCGGAGGCAGTTCTTC. It codes for CASSHETTRRQFF.

The chain is built from TRBV7-9 and TRBJ2-4; D is unresolved. Looked up from germline, CDR1 is SEHNR and CDR2 is FQNEAQ (reference sequence). CDR3 size: 13 residues. The V end was cut by 2 bases, the J end by 12 bases, with 14 bases between. CDR3: CASSLTGRTSQYF. The DNA for the CDR3 is TGTGCCAGCAGCTTAACCGGTCGGACCAGTCAGTACTTC. Full variable domain (outside the CDR3, taken from reference TRBV7-9 and TRBJ2-4): DTGVSQNPRHKITKRGQNVTFRCDPISEHNRLYWYRQTLGQGPEFLTYFQNEAQLEKSRLLSDRFSAERPKGSFSTLEIQRTEQGDSAMYLCASSLTGRTSQYFGAGTRLSVL.

The gene calls are TRBV6-1 and TRBJ1-2, with 10 bases fitting TRBD1. Losses at the gene ends were 4 bases for V and 1 base for J; bases not matched to a gene: 9. This CDR3 comprises 17 residues. The germline gives CDR1 MNHNS, CDR2 SASEGT. CDR3 DNA: TGTGCCAGCAGTGTCCCGGGACAGGGGTTGGGTAACTATGGCTACACCTTC. Translating it yields CASSVPGQGLGNYGYTF.

CDR3 amino acids: CASRPTEVGDWNTEAFF. The CDR3 region has the DNA TGTGCAAGTCGCCCGACAGAGGTGGGGGATTGGAACACTGAAGCTTTCTTT. V and J are TRBV12-2 and TRBJ1-1. TRBV12-2 is recorded as a pseudogene. This CDR3 has 17 residues.

CDR3 amino acids: CARDRPPNYGYTF. The CDR3 DNA sequence: TGTGCCAGGGACCGACCACCTAACTATGGCTACACCTTC. This sequence joins TRBV19 and TRBJ1-2, with D unresolved. The CDR3 consists of 13 residues. CDR1 LNHDA and CDR2 SQIVND come from the germline V gene (reference sequence). Trimming stripped 9 bases from V and 0 bases from J, with 11 bases between.

This sequence joins TRBV28 and TRBJ2-4; no definite D call. This CDR3 has 14 residues. The germline CDR1 and CDR2 sequences are MDHEN and SYDVKM. V lost 2 bases and J 14 bases, leaving 19 bases between the germline ends. The chain's CDR3 is CASSLSSIALVKYF. Written as DNA, the CDR3 is TGTGCCAGCAGTTTAAGTTCCATTGCCCTAGTCAAGTACTTC. The whole variable domain, remainder taken from reference TRBV28 and TRBJ2-4, is DVKVTQSSRYLVKRTGEKVFLECVQDMDHENMFWYRQDPGLGLRLIYFSYDVKMKEKGDIPEGYSVSREKKERFSLILESASTNQTSMYLCASSLSSIALVKYFGAGTRLSVL.

This sequence joins TRBV30 and TRBJ2-1, with unresolved D. Trimming removed 3 bases at V and 1 base at J, with 13 bases between. CDR1 is GTSNPN and CDR2 is SVGIG in the germline V gene (reference sequence). CDR3 length equals 15 residues. The DNA for the CDR3 is TGTGCCTGGAGCCCCTCGGGTAGGTCCTACAATGAGCAGTTCTTC. Residues: CAWSPSGRSYNEQFF.

The rearrangement links TRBV19 to TRBJ1-1, with D maybe TRBD1 (5 bases). Germline CDR1 and CDR2: LNHDA and SQIVND (reference sequence). V shed 10 bases and J shed 7 bases, with 13 bases lying between them. This CDR3 is 11 amino acids long. CDR3 sequence reads: CAIIRGHEAFF. CDR3 bases: TGTGCCATAATTAGGGGCCATGAAGCTTTCTTT.

The chain links TRBV6-5 to TRBJ1-1, with D possibly matching TRBD1 (6 bases). CDR1 is MNHEY and CDR2 is SVGAGI in the germline V gene. The length of the CDR3 is 16 residues. V lost 4 bases and J lost 3, with 18 bases in between. The CDR3 DNA reads TGTGCCAGCAGTTCGGGGGCCAGTCCAAGGGACACTGAAGCTTTCTTT. Protein sequence: CASSSGASPRDTEAFF.

This chain links TRBV28 with TRBJ1-5; D unclear. Germline V gives CDR1 MDHEN, CDR2 SYDVKM. V was pared by 6 bases and J by 1 base, with 13 bases between. The CDR3 runs 15 residues. The CDR3 bases are TGTGCCAGCAGGACTTTATCGGCCAGCAATCAGCCCCAGCATTTT. Its protein is CASRTLSASNQPQHF.

This chain links TRBV10-1 with TRBJ2-1, with 8 bases aligning to TRBD1. The V gene's germline CDR1 is WNHNN and CDR2 SYGVQD (reference sequence). V dropped 5 bases and J dropped 0; count of bases not matched to a gene: 6. CDR3 length: 16 amino acids. The CDR3 region is CASSRGQVSSYNEQFF. DNA for the CDR3: TGCGCCAGCAGTAGGGGACAGGTGAGCTCCTACAATGAGCAGTTCTTC.

This rearrangement joins TRBV2 to TRBJ1-5; weak D call: TRBD1 (5 bases). V lost 4 bases and J 3 bases, leaving 10 bases between the germline ends. In germline, CDR1 is SNHLY, CDR2 FYNNEI. The CDR3 covers 14 residues. DNA of the CDR3: TGTGCCAGCAGTGGGGGGGTTTACAATCAGCCCCAGCATTTT. This gives the protein CASSGGVYNQPQHF.

The chain has TRBV15 and TRBJ1-5; no clear D. V dropped 1 base and J dropped 0 bases, with 7 bases sitting between them. Germline V gene data show CDR1 as LNHNV and CDR2 as YYDKDF (reference sequence). CDR3 length: 15 amino acids. This chain's CDR3 is CATSRGGNSNQPQHF. DNA for the CDR3: TGTGCCACCAGCAGAGGAGGAAATAGCAATCAGCCCCAGCATTTT.

J is TRBJ1-1 and V is TRBV4-2; 7 nucleotides agree with TRBD1. V trimming: 0 bases; J trimming: 4 bases; junction bases outside the gene matches: 5. Per germline, CDR1 LGHNA and CDR2 YNFKEQ. CDR3 length: 15 residues. DNA of the CDR3: TGTGCCAGCAGCCAAGAACCGGGACAGTCCACTGAAGCTTTCTTT. This translates into CASSQEPGQSTEAFF.

The count of this clone is one. The J gene is TRBJ2-2, the V gene TRBV3-1 (or the pseudogene TRBV3-2); TRBD1 matches 7 bases. This CDR3 contains 13 residues. CDR1 and CDR2 from the germline V gene are LGHDT and YNNKEL (reference sequence). V was pared by 5 bases and J by 6 bases, with 3 bases of the junction left unmatched. The CDR3 nucleotides read TGTGCCAGCAGCTCGACAGGGCCCGGGGAGCTGTTTTTT. Its protein product is CASSSTGPGELFF.

The genes are TRBV19 and TRBJ2-2; 7 nucleotides align to TRBD1. V was pared by 0 bases and J by 2 bases, with 6 bases of the junction left unmatched. The CDR3 is 17 residues long. The germline gives CDR1 LNHDA, CDR2 SQIVND (reference sequence). CDR3 DNA sequence: TGTGCCAGTAGTATAGATTCCGGACAGGTCAACACCGGGGAGCTGTTTTTT. It specifies CASSIDSGQVNTGELFF. Variable domain in full (rest from reference TRBV19 and TRBJ2-2): DGGITQSPKYLFRKEGQNVTLSCEQNLNHDAMYWYRQDPGQGLRLIYYSQIVNDFQKGDIAEGYSVSREKKESFPLTVTSAQKNPTAFYLCASSIDSGQVNTGELFFGEGSRLTVL.

V usage is TRBV27 and J usage is TRBJ2-1, with D unclear. Germline CDR1 reads MNHEY; CDR2 reads SMNVEV (reference sequence). V lost 5 bases and J lost 10, with 12 bases in between. CDR3 length: 12 amino acids. CDR3 in amino acids: CASSPVGYEQFF. The CDR3, as DNA: TGTGCCAGCAGTCCGGTAGGGTACGAGCAGTTCTTC.

This chain links TRBV10-3 with TRBJ1-3; no clear D. Germline CDR1 and CDR2: ENHRY and SYGVKD. Trimming stripped 2 bases from V and 9 bases from J, with 14 bases between. The CDR3 has 14 amino acids. Written as DNA, the CDR3 is TGTGCCATCAGTGAGACAGTGAGCGGCGTCACCATATATTTT. Protein product: CAISETVSGVTIYF.